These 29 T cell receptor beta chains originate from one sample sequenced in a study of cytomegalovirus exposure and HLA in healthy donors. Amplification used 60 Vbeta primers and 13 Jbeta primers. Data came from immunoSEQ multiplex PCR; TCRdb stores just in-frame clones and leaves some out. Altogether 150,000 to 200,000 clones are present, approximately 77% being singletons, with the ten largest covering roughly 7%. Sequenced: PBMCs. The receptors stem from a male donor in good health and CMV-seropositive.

The CDR3 coding sequence is TGTGCCAGCAGCTTAGGGACGAGGGCCCAAGCTTTCTTT. Amino acid sequence: CASSLGTRAQAFF. This chain connects TRBV13 to TRBJ1-1; D is unresolved. From germline, CDR1 is PRHDT and CDR2 FYEKMQ (reference sequence). With 0 bases removed from V and 9 bases from J, the gap between germline ends came to 11 bases. The length of the CDR3 is 13 residues.

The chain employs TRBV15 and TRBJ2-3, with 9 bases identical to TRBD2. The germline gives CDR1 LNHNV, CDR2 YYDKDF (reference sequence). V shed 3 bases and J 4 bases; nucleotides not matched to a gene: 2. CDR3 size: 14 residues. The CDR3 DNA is TGTGCCACCAGCAGGCGGGGGGGAGCAGATACGCAGTATTTT. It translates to CATSRRGGADTQYF.

This CDR3 is CSVEATGRQHF. Here the CDR3 DNA reads TGCAGCGTTGAGGCTACAGGGAGACAGCATTTT. The rearrangement uses TRBV29-1 and TRBJ1-5, with a tentative D call TRBD1 (6 bases). CDR1 is SQVTM and CDR2 is ANQGSEA in the germline V gene. Trimming shortened V by 3 bases and J by 13 bases, and 13 bases separated the two germline ends. The CDR3 is 11 residues long.

CDR3 region: CATSRDQAGLGANVLTF. The CDR3 DNA sequence: TGTGCCACCAGCAGAGATCAAGCGGGCCTGGGGGCCAACGTCCTGACTTTC. This chain joins TRBV15 and TRBJ2-6; D is possibly TRBD2 (6 bases). The CDR3 runs to 17 residues. V shed 0 bases and J shed 4 bases, with 13 bases lying between them. CDR1 and CDR2 from the germline V gene are LNHNV and YYDKDF (reference sequence).

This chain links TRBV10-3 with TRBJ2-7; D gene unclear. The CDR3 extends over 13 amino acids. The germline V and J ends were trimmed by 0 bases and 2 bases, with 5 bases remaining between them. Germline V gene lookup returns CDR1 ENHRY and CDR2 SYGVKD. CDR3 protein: CAISESLTYEQYF. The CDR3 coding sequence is TGTGCCATCAGTGAGTCGTTAACCTACGAGCAGTACTTC.

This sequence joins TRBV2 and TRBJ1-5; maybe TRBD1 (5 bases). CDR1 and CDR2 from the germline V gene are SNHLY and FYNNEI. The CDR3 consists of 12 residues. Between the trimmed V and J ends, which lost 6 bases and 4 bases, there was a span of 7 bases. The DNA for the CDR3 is TGTGCCAGCAGCGACAGAAATCAGCCCCAGCATTTT. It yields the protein CASSDRNQPQHF.

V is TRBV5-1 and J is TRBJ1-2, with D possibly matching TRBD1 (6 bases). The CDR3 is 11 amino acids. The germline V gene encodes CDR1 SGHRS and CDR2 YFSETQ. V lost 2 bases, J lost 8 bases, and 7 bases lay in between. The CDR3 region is CASSFRGGYTF. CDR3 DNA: TGCGCCAGCAGCTTCAGGGGCGGCTACACCTTC.

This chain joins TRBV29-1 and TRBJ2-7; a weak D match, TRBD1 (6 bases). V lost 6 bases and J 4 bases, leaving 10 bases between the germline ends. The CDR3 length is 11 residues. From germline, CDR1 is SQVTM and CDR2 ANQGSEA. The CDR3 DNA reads TGCAGCGTGGGTACAGGGTACGAGCAGTACTTC. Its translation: CSVGTGYEQYF.

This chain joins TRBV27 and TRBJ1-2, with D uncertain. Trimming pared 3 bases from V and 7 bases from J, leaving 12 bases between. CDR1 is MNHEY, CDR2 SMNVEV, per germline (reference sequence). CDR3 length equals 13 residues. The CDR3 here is CASSFSARGGYTF. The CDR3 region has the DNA TGTGCCAGCAGTTTCTCGGCCCGAGGTGGCTACACCTTC.

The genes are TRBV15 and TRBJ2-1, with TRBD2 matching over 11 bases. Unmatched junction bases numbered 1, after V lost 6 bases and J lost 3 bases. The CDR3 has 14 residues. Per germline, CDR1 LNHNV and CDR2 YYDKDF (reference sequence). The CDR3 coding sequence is TGTGCCACCAGTGGGACTAGCGGCTACAATGAGCAGTTCTTC. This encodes CATSGTSGYNEQFF.

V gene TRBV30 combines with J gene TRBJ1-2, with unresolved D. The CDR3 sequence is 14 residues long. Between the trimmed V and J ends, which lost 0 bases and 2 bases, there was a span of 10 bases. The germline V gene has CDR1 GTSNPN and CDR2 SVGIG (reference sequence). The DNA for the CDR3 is TGTGCCTGGAGTGTCCCCGGGATCAACTATGGCTACACCTTC. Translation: CAWSVPGINYGYTF.

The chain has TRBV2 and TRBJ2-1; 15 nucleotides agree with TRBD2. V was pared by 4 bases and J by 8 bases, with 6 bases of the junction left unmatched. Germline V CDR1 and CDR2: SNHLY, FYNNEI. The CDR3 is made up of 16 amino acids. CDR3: CASSGTSGGARYEQFF. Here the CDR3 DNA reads TGTGCCAGCAGTGGGACTAGCGGGGGGGCGAGATATGAGCAGTTCTTC.

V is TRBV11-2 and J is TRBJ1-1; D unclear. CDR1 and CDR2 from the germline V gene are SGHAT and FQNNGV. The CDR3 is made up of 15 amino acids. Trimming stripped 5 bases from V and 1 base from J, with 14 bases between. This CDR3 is CASSRGRSGNTEAFF. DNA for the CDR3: TGTGCCAGCAGCCGCGGGAGGAGTGGGAACACTGAAGCTTTCTTT.

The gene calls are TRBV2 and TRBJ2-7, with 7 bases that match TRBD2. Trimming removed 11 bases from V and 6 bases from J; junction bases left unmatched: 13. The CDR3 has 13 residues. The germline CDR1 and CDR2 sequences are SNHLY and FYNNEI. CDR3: CAGGESFSTEQYF. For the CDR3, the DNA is TGTGCCGGGGGGGAGTCCTTCTCCACCGAGCAGTACTTC.

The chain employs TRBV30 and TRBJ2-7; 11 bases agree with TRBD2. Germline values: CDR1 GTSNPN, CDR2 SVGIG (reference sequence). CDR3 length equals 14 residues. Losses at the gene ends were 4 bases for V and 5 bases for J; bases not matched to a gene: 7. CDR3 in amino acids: CAWNLAGGSHEQYF. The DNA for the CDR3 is TGTGCCTGGAATTTAGCGGGGGGGTCCCACGAGCAGTACTTC.

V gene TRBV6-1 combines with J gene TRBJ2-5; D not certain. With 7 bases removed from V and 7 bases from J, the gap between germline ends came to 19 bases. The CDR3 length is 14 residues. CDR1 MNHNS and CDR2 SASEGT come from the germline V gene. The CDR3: CASTPSSDPRTQYF. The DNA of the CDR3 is TGTGCCAGCACCCCGTCAAGCGACCCAAGGACCCAGTACTTC.

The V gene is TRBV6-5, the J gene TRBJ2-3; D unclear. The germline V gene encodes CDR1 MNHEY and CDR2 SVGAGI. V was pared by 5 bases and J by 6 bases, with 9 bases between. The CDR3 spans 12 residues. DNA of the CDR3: TGTGCCAGCAGTGAGACTTTTGATACGCAGTATTTT. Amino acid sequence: CASSETFDTQYF.

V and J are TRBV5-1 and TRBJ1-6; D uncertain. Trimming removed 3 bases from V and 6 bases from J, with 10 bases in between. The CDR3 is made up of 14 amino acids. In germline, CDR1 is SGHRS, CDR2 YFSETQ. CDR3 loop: CASSSTVGNSPLHF. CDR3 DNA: TGCGCCAGCAGCTCCACAGTAGGTAATTCACCCCTCCACTTT. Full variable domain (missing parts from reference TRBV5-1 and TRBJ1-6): KAGVTQTPRYLIKTRGQQVTLSCSPISGHRSVSWYQQTPGQGLQFLFEYFSETQRNKGNFPGRFSGRQFSNSRSEMNVSTLELGDSALYLCASSSTVGNSPLHFGNGTRLTVT.

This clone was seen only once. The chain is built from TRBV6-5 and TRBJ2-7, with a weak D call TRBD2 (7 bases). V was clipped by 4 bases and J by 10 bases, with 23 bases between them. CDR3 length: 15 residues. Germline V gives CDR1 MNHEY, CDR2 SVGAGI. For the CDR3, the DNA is TGTGCCAGCAGTTTAATACAGGGTAACGGGGGGCCTCAGTACTTC. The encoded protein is CASSLIQGNGGPQYF.

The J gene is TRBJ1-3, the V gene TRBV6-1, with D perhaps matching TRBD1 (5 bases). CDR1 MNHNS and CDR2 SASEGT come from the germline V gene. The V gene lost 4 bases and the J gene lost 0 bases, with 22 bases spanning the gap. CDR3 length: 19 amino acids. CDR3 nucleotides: TGTGCCAGCAGTGCAGGGATATGGTGGTCCGTAGGCTCTGGAAACACCATATATTTT. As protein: CASSAGIWWSVGSGNTIYF.

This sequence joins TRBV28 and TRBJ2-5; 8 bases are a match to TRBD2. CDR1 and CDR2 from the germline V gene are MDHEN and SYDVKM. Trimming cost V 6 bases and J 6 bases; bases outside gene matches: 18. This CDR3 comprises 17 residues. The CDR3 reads CASSRWRGVPSRKTQYF. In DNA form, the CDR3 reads TGTGCCAGCAGCCGGTGGCGGGGGGTCCCCTCCCGGAAGACCCAGTACTTC. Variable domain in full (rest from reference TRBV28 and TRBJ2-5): DVKVTQSSRYLVKRTGEKVFLECVQDMDHENMFWYRQDPGLGLRLIYFSYDVKMKEKGDIPEGYSVSREKKERFSLILESASTNQTSMYLCASSRWRGVPSRKTQYFGPGTRLLVL.

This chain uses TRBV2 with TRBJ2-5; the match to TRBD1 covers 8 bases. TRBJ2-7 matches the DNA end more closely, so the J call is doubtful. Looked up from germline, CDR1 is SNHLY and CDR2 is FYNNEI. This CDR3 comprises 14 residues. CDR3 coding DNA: TGTGCCAGCCATTCCGGACAGGGAGTCAACGAGCAGTACTTC. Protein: CASHSGQGVNEQYF.

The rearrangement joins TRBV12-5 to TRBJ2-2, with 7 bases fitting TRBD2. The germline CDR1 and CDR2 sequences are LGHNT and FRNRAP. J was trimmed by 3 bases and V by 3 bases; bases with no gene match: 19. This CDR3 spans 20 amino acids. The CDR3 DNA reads TGTGCTAGTGGTTTTTTATATGGATCGAAGGGGCTAGCGGACACCGGGGAGCTGTTTTTT. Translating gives CASGFLYGSKGLADTGELFF.

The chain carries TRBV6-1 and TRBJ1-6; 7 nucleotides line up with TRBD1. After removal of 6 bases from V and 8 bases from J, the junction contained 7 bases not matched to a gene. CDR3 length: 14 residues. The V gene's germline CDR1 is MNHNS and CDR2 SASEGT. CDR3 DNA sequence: TGTGCCAGCAGGGAACGACAGGGTTATTCACCCCTCCACTTT. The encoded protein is CASRERQGYSPLHF.

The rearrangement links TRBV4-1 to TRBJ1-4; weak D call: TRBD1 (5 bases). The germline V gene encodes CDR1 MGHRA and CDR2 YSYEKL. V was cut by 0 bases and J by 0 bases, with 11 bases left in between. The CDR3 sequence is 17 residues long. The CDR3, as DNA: TGCGCCAGCAGCCAAGATAAGTTCAGGGCAACTAATGAAAAACTGTTTTTT. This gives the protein CASSQDKFRATNEKLFF.

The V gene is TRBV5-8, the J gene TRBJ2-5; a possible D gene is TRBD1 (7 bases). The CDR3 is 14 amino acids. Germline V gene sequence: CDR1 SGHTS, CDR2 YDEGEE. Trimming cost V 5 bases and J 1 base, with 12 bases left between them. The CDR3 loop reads CASRGGTVQETQYF. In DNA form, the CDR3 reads TGTGCCAGCAGGGGCGGGACAGTCCAAGAGACCCAGTACTTC.

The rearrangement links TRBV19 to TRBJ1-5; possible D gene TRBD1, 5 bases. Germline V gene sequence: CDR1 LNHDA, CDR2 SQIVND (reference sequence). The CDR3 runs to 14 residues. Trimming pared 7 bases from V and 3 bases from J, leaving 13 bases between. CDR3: CASTGAGFNQPQHF. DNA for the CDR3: TGTGCCAGTACCGGGGCGGGGTTCAATCAGCCCCAGCATTTT.

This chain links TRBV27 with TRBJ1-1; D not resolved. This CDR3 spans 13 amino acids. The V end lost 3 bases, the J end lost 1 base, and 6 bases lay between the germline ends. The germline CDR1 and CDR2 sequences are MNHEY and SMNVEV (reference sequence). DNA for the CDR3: TGTGCCAGCAGTTTCTGGCCGAACACTGAAGCTTTCTTT. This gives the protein CASSFWPNTEAFF.

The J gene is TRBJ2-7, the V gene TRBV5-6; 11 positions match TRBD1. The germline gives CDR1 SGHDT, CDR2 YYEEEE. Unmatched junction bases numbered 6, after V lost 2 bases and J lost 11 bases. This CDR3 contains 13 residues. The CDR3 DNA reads TGTGCCAGCAGCTTCCAGGACAGGGGGCAGGAGTACTTC. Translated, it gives CASSFQDRGQEYF.